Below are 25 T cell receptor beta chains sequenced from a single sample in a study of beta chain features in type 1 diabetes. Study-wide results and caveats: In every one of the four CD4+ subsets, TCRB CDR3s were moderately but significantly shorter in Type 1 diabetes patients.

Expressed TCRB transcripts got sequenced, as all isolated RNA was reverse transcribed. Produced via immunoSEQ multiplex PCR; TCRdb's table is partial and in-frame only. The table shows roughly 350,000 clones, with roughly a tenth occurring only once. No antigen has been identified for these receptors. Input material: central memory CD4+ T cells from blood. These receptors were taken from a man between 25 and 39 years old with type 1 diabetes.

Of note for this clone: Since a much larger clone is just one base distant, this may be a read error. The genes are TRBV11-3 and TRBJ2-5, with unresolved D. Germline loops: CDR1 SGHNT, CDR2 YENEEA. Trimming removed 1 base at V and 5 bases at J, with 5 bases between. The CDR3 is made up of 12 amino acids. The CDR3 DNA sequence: TGTGCCAGCAGCTTAGCGTGGGAGACCCAGTACTTC. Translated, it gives CASSLAWETQYF.

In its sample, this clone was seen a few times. CDR3 amino acids: CASSDSAGFGEKLFF. In DNA, the CDR3 is TGTGCCAGCAGTGACTCGGCGGGTTTTGGCGAAAAACTGTTTTTT. The gene calls are TRBV6-4 and TRBJ1-4; the D is unclear. In germline, CDR1 is MRHNA, CDR2 SNTAGT. With 0 bases removed from V and 8 bases from J, the gap between germline ends came to 13 bases. CDR3 length equals 15 residues.

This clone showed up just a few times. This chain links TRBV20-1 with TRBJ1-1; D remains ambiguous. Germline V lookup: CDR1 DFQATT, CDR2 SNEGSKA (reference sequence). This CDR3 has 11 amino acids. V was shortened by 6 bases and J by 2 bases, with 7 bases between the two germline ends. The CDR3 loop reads CSARFNTEAFF. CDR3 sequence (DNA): TGCAGTGCCCGCTTCAACACTGAAGCTTTCTTT.

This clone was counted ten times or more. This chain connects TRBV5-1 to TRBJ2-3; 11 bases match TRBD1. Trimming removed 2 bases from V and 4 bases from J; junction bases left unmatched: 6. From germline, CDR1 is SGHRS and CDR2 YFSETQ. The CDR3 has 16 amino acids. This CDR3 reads CASSFRGTGGSDTQYF. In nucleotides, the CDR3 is TGCGCCAGCAGCTTTAGAGGGACAGGGGGATCAGATACGCAGTATTTT.

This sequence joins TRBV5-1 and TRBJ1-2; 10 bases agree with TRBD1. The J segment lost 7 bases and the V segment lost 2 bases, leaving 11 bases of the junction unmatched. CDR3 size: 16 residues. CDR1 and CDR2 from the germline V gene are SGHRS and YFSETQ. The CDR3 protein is CASSFLFGTGASGYTF. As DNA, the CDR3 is TGCGCCAGCAGCTTCCTATTTGGGACAGGGGCATCTGGCTACACCTTC.

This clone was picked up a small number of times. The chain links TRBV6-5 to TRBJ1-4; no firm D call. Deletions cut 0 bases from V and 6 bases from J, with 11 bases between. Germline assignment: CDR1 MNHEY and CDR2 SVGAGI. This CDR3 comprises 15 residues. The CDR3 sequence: CASSYSYGRDEKLFF. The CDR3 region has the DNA TGTGCCAGCAGTTACTCGTACGGCCGGGATGAAAAACTGTTTTTT.

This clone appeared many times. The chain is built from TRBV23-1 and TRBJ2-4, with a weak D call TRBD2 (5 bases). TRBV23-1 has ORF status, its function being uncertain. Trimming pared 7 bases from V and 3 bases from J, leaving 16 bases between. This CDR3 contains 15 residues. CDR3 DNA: TGCGCCAGCATCCCGGAAGGGAGTAGCAAAAACATTCAGTACTTC. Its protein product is CASIPEGSSKNIQYF.

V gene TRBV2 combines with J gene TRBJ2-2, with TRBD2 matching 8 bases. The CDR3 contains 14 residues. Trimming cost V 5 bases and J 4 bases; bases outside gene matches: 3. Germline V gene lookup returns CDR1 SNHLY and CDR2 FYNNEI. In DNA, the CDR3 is TGTGCCAGCAGTTCACTAGCGGCCACCGGGGAGCTGTTTTTT. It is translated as CASSSLAATGELFF.

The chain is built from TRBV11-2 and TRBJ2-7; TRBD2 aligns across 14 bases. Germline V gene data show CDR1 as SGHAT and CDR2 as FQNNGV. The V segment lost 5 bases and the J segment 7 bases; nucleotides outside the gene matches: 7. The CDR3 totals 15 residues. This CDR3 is CASSRTSGRPGEQYF. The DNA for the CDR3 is TGTGCCAGCAGCCGGACTAGCGGGAGGCCAGGGGAGCAGTACTTC.

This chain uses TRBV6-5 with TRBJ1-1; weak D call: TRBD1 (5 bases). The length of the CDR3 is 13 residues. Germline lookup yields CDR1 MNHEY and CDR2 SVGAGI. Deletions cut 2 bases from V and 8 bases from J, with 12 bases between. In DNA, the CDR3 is TGTGCCAGCAGTTACGGCAGGGAAAAAGAAGCTTTCTTT. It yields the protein CASSYGREKEAFF.

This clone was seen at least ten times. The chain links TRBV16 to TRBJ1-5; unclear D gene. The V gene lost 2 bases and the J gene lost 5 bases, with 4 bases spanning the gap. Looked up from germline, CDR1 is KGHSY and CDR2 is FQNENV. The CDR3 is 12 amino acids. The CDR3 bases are TGTGCCAGCAGCCAAACGGATCAGCCCCAGCATTTT. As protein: CASSQTDQPQHF. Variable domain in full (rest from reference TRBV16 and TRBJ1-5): GEEVAQTPKHLVRGEGQKAKLYCAPIKGHSYVFWYQQVLKNEFKFLISFQNENVFDETGMPKERFSAKCLPNSPCSLEIQATKLEDSAVYFCASSQTDQPQHFGDGTRLSIL.

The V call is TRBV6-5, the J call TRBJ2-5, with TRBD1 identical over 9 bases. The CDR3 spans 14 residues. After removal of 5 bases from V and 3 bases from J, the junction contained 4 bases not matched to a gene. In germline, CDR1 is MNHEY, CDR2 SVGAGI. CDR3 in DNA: TGTGCCAGCAGTACGGGGACAGGGAAAGAGACCCAGTACTTC. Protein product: CASSTGTGKETQYF.

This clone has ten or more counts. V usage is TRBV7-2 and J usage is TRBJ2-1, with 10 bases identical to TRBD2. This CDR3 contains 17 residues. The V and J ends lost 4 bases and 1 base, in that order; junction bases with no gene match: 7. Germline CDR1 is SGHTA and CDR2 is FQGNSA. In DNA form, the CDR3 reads TGTGCCAGCAGCTCCGGTAGCGGGAGGCCTTCCTACAATGAGCAGTTCTTC. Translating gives CASSSGSGRPSYNEQFF.

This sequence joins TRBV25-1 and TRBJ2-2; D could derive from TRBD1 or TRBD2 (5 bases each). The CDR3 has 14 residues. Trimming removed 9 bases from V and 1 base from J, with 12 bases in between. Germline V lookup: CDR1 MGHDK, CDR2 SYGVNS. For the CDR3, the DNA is TGTGCCAGTACCGGGGCCGGGAACACCGGGGAGCTGTTTTTT. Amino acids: CASTGAGNTGELFF.

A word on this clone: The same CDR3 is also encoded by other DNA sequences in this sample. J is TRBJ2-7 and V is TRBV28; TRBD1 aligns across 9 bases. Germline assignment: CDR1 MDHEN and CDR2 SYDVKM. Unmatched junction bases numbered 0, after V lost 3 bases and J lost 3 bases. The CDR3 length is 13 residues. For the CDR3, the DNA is TGTGCCAGCAGTTTGACAGGGGGCTACGAGCAGTACTTC. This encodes CASSLTGGYEQYF.

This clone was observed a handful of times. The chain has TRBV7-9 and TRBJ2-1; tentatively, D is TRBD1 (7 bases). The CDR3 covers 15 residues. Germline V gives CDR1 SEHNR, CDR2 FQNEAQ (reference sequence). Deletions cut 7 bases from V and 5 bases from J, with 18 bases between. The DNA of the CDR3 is TGTGCCAGCAACGAGGGGGCTAGCGTCCACAATGAGCAGTTCTTC. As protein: CASNEGASVHNEQFF.

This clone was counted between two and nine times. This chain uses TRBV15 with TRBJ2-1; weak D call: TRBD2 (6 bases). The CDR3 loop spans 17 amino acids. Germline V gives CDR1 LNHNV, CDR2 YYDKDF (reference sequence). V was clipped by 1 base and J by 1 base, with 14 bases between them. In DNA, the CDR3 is TGTGCCACCAGCAGAGGAGGTGGCGGGGATTCCTACAATGAGCAGTTCTTC. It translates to CATSRGGGGDSYNEQFF.

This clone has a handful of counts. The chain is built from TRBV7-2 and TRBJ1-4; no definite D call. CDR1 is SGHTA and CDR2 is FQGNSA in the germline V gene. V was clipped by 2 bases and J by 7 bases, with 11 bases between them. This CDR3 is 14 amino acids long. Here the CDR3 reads CASSLTERAEKLFF. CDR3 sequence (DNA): TGTGCCAGCAGCTTAACTGAACGGGCTGAAAAACTGTTTTTT.

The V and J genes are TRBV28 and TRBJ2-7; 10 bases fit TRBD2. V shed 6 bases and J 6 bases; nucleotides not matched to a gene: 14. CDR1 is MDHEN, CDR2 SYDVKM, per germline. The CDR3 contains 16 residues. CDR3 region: CASRSGIAGGLSEQYF. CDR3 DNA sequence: TGTGCCAGCAGGTCGGGGATAGCGGGAGGTCTGAGCGAGCAGTACTTC.

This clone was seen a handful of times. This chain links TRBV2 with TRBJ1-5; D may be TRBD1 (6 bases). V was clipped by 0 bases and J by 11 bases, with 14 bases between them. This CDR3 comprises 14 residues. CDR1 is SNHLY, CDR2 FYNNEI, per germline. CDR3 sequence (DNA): TGTGCCAGCAGTGAAGCAATGGCTGGACAGTCCCAGCATTTT. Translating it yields CASSEAMAGQSQHF.

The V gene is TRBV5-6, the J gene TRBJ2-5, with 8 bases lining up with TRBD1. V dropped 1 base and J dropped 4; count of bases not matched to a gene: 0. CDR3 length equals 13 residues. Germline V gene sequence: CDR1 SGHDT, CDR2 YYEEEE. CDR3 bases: TGTGCCAGCAGCTTGACAGGGGGAGAGACCCAGTACTTC. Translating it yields CASSLTGGETQYF.

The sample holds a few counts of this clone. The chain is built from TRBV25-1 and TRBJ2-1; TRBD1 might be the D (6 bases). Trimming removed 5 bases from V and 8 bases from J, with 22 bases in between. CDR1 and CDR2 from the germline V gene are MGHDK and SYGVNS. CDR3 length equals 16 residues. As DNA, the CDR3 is TGTGCCAGCAGTCGGATACAGGGAACGATGCTGGATGAGCAGTTCTTC. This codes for CASSRIQGTMLDEQFF.

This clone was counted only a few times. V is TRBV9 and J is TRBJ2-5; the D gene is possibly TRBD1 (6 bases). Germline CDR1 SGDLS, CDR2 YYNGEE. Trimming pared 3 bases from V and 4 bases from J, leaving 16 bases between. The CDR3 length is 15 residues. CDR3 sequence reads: CASSGPSGARETQYF. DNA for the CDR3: TGTGCCAGCAGCGGCCCCTCAGGGGCGCGAGAGACCCAGTACTTC.

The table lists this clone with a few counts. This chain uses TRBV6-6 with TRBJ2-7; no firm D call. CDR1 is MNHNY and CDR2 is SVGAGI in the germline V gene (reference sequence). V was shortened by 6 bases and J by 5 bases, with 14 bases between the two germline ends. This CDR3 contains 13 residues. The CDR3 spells CASRLASHDEQYF. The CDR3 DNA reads TGTGCCAGCAGGTTGGCCAGCCATGACGAGCAGTACTTC.

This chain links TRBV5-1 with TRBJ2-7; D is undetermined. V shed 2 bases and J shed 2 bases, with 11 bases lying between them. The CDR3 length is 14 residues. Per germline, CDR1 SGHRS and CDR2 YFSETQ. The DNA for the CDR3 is TGCGCCAGCAGCTTAAATTCCAGAACCTACGAGCAGTACTTC. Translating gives CASSLNSRTYEQYF. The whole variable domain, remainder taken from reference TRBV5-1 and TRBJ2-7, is KAGVTQTPRYLIKTRGQQVTLSCSPISGHRSVSWYQQTPGQGLQFLFEYFSETQRNKGNFPGRFSGRQFSNSRSEMNVSTLELGDSALYLCASSLNSRTYEQYFGPGTRLTVT.